What follows are 26 T cell receptor beta chains derived from one specimen sequenced in a study of early T cells in non-severe SARS-CoV-2 infection. A single record per CDR3 protein comes from TCRdb applying MiXCR to the 5' RACE reads. The table lists over 95,000 distinct CDR3 sequences, 16% of them singletons. Sequencing was performed on whole blood. The receptors were sampled from an adult who was a healthcare worker with PCR-confirmed SARS-CoV-2 infection or an uninfected control (not recorded which).

This clonotype appeared a few times. This chain joins TRBV11-2 and TRBJ2-7; D is perhaps TRBD2 (5 bases). Trimming pared 6 bases from V and 3 bases from J, leaving 9 bases between. Germline loops: CDR1 SGHAT, CDR2 FQNNGV. The CDR3 loop spans 12 amino acids. The CDR3 sequence: CASSPGDYEQYF. Here the CDR3 DNA reads TGTGCCAGCAGTCCCGGGGACTACGAGCAGTACTTC.

The table lists this clonotype with many counts. This chain links TRBV29-1 with TRBJ1-2, with D tentatively TRBD1 (5 bases). In germline, CDR1 is SQVTM, CDR2 ANQGSEA. Trimming removed 1 base at V and 8 bases at J, with 8 bases between. The CDR3 totals 11 residues. As DNA, the CDR3 is TGCAGCGTTGAAGTGGGGGTCGGCTACACCTTC. Translation: CSVEVGVGYTF. The full variable domain, completed using reference TRBV29-1 and TRBJ1-2, is SAVISQKPSRDICQRGTSLTIQCQVDSQVTMMFWYRQQPGQSLTLIATANQGSEATYESGFVIDKFPISRPNLTFSTLTVSNMSPEDSSIYLCSVEVGVGYTFGSGTRLTVV.

The rearrangement uses TRBV5-1 and TRBJ2-3, with D hard to call. Trimming took 2 bases from V and 0 from J, leaving 7 bases between them. The CDR3 runs 14 residues. The germline V gene encodes CDR1 SGHRS and CDR2 YFSETQ. CDR3 loop: CASSFGSSTDTQYF. The CDR3 DNA is TGCGCCAGCAGCTTCGGCTCTAGCACAGATACGCAGTATTTT.

This clonotype turned up a few times. J is TRBJ2-2 and V is TRBV12-5, with a possible D match to TRBD2 (6 bases). CDR3 length: 15 amino acids. V lost 3 bases and J lost 5, with 13 bases in between. Germline-derived CDR1 and CDR2 are LGHNT and FRNRAP. The CDR3 spells CASGFQLAWTGELFF. Here the CDR3 DNA reads TGTGCTAGTGGTTTCCAACTAGCATGGACCGGGGAGCTGTTTTTT.

This clonotype was observed a few times. The chain joins TRBV28 to TRBJ1-1; D might be TRBD1 (6 bases). V lost 3 bases to trimming and J lost 5 bases, with 13 bases between them. CDR1 and CDR2 from the germline V gene are MDHEN and SYDVKM. This CDR3 is built from 14 residues. CDR3 protein: CASSFHVQGTEAFF. Here the CDR3 DNA reads TGTGCCAGCAGTTTCCACGTACAGGGAACTGAAGCTTTCTTT.

This clonotype occurred a few times. CDR3 DNA: TGTGCCACTCAGGGTGAGGATGGCTACACCTTC. It is translated as CATQGEDGYTF. The rearrangement uses TRBV6-2 or TRBV6-3 and TRBJ1-2, with a tentative D call TRBD1 (5 bases). V lost 10 bases to trimming and J lost 6 bases, with 12 bases between them. The CDR3 has 11 residues. CDR1 and CDR2 (germline): MNHEY, SVGEGT.

This clonotype was seen a few times. One end of the junction fails to match germline, which may point to a read error. The chain recombines TRBV12-3 or TRBV12-4 with TRBJ2-5, with 11 bases matching TRBD1. The CDR3 covers 13 residues. The CDR3 coding sequence is TGTGCCAGCAGTTTTGGGACAGGGGGGAAAAAGGACTTC. Encoded protein: CASSFGTGGKKDF.

A few counts support this clonotype. The chain couples TRBV4-2 to TRBJ2-1; 9 bases map to TRBD1. Trimming at V came to 0 bases and at J to 1 base, leaving 1 base not matched to a gene. CDR3 size: 16 residues. Germline CDR1 and CDR2: LGHNA and YNFKEQ. Written as DNA, the CDR3 is TGTGCCAGCAGCCAAGAAGGGACAGGGTCCTACAATGAGCAGTTCTTC. It encodes CASSQEGTGSYNEQFF.

This clonotype was counted only a few times. The chain couples TRBV28 to TRBJ1-5, with TRBD1 matching over 11 bases. Trimming at V came to 8 bases and at J to 1 base, leaving 1 base not matched to a gene. The CDR3 totals 14 residues. Germline V lookup: CDR1 MDHEN, CDR2 SYDVKM. The CDR3: CASGQGASNQPQHF. The CDR3 DNA follows: TGTGCCAGCGGACAGGGGGCAAGCAATCAGCCCCAGCATTTT.

The chain links TRBV3-1 to TRBJ1-1; 7 bases align to TRBD1. Germline values: CDR1 LGHDT, CDR2 YNNKEL (reference sequence). J lost 4 bases, V lost 1 base, and 6 bases had no gene match. The CDR3 runs 15 residues. For the CDR3, the DNA is TGTGCCAGCAGCCAAGTACCCGCAGGGGGCACTGAAGCTTTCTTT. Its protein product is CASSQVPAGGTEAFF.

This clonotype was recorded a few times. This sequence may be a read error, since a much larger clone differs from it by one base. The chain is built from TRBV29-1 and TRBJ1-1; D not resolved. V gave up 6 bases and J gave up 3 bases, with 14 bases separating them. CDR3 size: 13 residues. Germline V CDR1 and CDR2: SQVTM, ANQGSEA. CDR3 protein: CSVSRPGDTEAFF. DNA of the CDR3: TGCAGCGTCAGTCGGCCGGGAGACACTGAAGCTTTCTTT.

This chain joins TRBV27 and TRBJ2-1; the D gene is possibly TRBD2 (7 bases). Germline CDR1 and CDR2: MNHEY and SMNVEV (reference sequence). Trimming pared 6 bases from V and 4 bases from J, leaving 28 bases between. This CDR3 is built from 19 residues. As DNA, the CDR3 is TGTGCCAGCAGCCTAGCCTGGTCGGGGCGGGGGCGAAGGTACAATGAGCAGTTCTTC. Translated, it gives CASSLAWSGRGRRYNEQFF.

This clonotype was recorded many times. This chain connects TRBV20-1 to TRBJ2-5; TRBD1 matches 10 bases. The germline gives CDR1 DFQATT, CDR2 SNEGSKA (reference sequence). With 6 bases clipped from V and 5 bases from J, the junction kept 12 bases outside the gene matches. This CDR3 is built from 15 residues. The CDR3 sequence is CSAPPGTGDSETQYF. Written as DNA, the CDR3 is TGCAGTGCCCCGCCAGGGACAGGGGATTCGGAGACCCAGTACTTC.

On this clonotype: The junction differs from germline at one of its ends, possibly a read error. The J gene is TRBJ1-6, the V gene TRBV30, with unresolved D. The CDR3 covers 13 residues. Germline V gives CDR1 GTSNPN, CDR2 SVGIG (reference sequence). The CDR3 spells CAWSVQRGPPLHF. CDR3 DNA: TGTGCCTGGAGTGTACAGCGAGGACCCCCCCTCCATTTT. The variable domain in full, with the rest retrieved from reference TRBV30 and TRBJ1-6, is SQTIHQWPATLVQPVGSPLSLECTVEGTSNPNLYWYRQAAGRGLQLLFYSVGIGQISSEVPQNLSASRPQDRQFILSSKKLLLSDSGFYLCAWSVQRGPPLHFGNGTRLTVT.

This clonotype was detected a few times. The rearrangement uses TRBV9 and TRBJ1-1; no clear D gene. This CDR3 spans 13 amino acids. The germline V and J ends were trimmed by 0 bases and 1 base, with 4 bases remaining between them. CDR1 SGDLS and CDR2 YYNGEE come from the germline V gene. The CDR3 protein is CASSVGTNTEAFF. CDR3 sequence (DNA): TGTGCCAGCAGCGTAGGGACGAACACTGAAGCTTTCTTT.

This clonotype was picked up many times. The V call is TRBV13, the J call TRBJ1-1; no definite D call. Germline CDR1 is PRHDT and CDR2 is FYEKMQ (reference sequence). The CDR3 is 14 residues long. Deletions cut 6 bases from V and 1 base from J, with 12 bases between. CDR3 region: CASRLGRKNTEAFF. CDR3 coding DNA: TGTGCCAGCAGACTGGGGAGGAAGAACACTGAAGCTTTCTTT.

In this sample, this clonotype turned up many times. The chain employs TRBV4-3 and TRBJ2-1, with 8 nucleotides matching TRBD2. The CDR3 length is 16 residues. V was clipped by 0 bases and J by 1 base; unmatched bases: 2. Germline CDR1 is LGHNA and CDR2 is YSLEER. The CDR3 is CASSQETGGSYNEQFF. In DNA, the CDR3 is TGCGCCAGCAGCCAAGAAACGGGAGGGTCCTACAATGAGCAGTTCTTC.

This clonotype appeared a few times. The chain recombines TRBV28 with TRBJ1-6; D is uncertain. Trimming left V 6 bases short and J 12 bases short, with 9 bases between. Looked up from germline, CDR1 is MDHEN and CDR2 is SYDVKM. The CDR3 has 11 residues. The CDR3 DNA follows: TGTGCCAGCAGAAACGAACTACCCCTCCACTTT. Amino acids: CASRNELPLHF.

The genes are TRBV11-2 and TRBJ2-7, with D unresolved. Germline V CDR1 and CDR2: SGHAT, FQNNGV. The V gene lost 0 bases and the J gene lost 7 bases, with 13 bases spanning the gap. This CDR3 is 14 amino acids long. This CDR3 is CASSLDRPVTEQYF. The CDR3, as DNA: TGTGCCAGCAGCTTAGATCGACCGGTAACGGAGCAGTACTTC.

The chain employs TRBV12-5 and TRBJ1-5, with no clear D. Trimming removed 0 bases at V and 3 bases at J, with 18 bases between. Looked up from germline, CDR1 is LGHNT and CDR2 is FRNRAP. The CDR3 is 18 amino acids. The CDR3 nucleotides are TGTGCTAGTGGTTTGGTAGTGGAACGGTACAGCCTCAATCAGCCCCAGCATTTT. This translates into CASGLVVERYSLNQPQHF.

This clonotype occurred a few times. The chain uses TRBV7-9 and TRBJ2-1; TRBD1 matches at 11 bases. The CDR3 extends over 16 amino acids. The V gene's germline CDR1 is SEHNR and CDR2 FQNEAQ (reference sequence). The V gene end was trimmed by 4 bases and the J gene end by 2 bases; junction bases not matched to a gene: 4. CDR3 DNA: TGTGCCAGCAGCTCACCGGACAGGGGGCCCTACAATGAGCAGTTCTTC. Translated: CASSSPDRGPYNEQFF.

This clonotype was seen only a few times. CDR3 region: CSASETGSGANVLTF. The CDR3 DNA follows: TGCAGTGCTAGCGAGACAGGCTCTGGGGCCAACGTCCTGACTTTC. The gene calls are TRBV20-1 and TRBJ2-6, with D maybe TRBD1 (6 bases). The CDR3 consists of 15 residues. Germline CDR1 is DFQATT and CDR2 is SNEGSKA (reference sequence). V lost 3 bases, J lost 0 bases, and 9 bases lay in between.

This clonotype is labeled as medium-sized. The chain links TRBV28 to TRBJ2-4; the D is unclear. V lost 2 bases, J lost 6 bases, and 8 bases lay in between. CDR3 length equals 13 residues. Germline-derived CDR1 and CDR2 are MDHEN and SYDVKM. The CDR3 nucleotides are TGTGCCAGCAGTTTAGTCGGAGTAAACATTCAGTACTTC. Translation gives CASSLVGVNIQYF.

This clonotype was seen ten or more times. This rearrangement joins TRBV12-3 or TRBV12-4 to TRBJ2-5; TRBD1 matches 10 bases. Trimming at V came to 4 bases and at J to 5 bases, leaving 4 bases not matched to a gene. The length of the CDR3 is 14 residues. CDR3 in DNA: TGTGCCAGCAGTTCCCCGGACAGGGGGGAGACCCAGTACTTC. Protein sequence: CASSSPDRGETQYF.

Comment on this clonotype: This may come from a read error, since a much larger clone is one base off. The chain couples TRBV12-3 or TRBV12-4 to TRBJ2-5; D is unclear. The CDR3 length is 11 residues. CDR3 protein: CAGRREETQYF. The CDR3 DNA sequence: TGTGCCGGCAGAAGAGAGGAGACCCAGTACTTC.

A few counts support this clonotype. The chain combines TRBV20-1 with TRBJ2-2; D not certain. V lost 3 bases and J 6 bases, leaving 14 bases between the germline ends. The CDR3 totals 14 residues. The germline V gene encodes CDR1 DFQATT and CDR2 SNEGSKA (reference sequence). Written as DNA, the CDR3 is TGCAGTGCTAGGAATCCAGGTGCGGCCGGGGAGCTGTTTTTT. Translation gives CSARNPGAAGELFF.